A selection of T cell receptor beta chains follows, all from one sample in a study of Graves' ophthalmopathy and Graves' hyperthyroidism. TCRdb ran MiXCR on the multiplex PCR reads and lists one entry per CDR3 protein. Among roughly 610,000 distinct CDR3 sequences, about a fifth were seen once, and the ten largest hold more than 5.5%. Sequenced input: peripheral blood. All receptors derive from a woman between 18 and 30 years old with stable Graves' hyperthyroidism. Some clones in this sample may be carry-over from other donors' samples. CDR3s include the opening cysteine and the closing phenylalanine or tryptophan. The D gene is left open where the match is weak. Expanded clones get a size class; other rows say once, few or many, or leave the size out.

CASSAGRLGNTGELFF | TGTGCCAGCAGCGCCGGACGGCTAGGGAACACCGGGGAGCTGTTTTTT | TRBV11-2 | many | . | TRBJ2-2
CAISQGTYEQYF | TGTGCCATCAGCCAGGGCACCTACGAGCAGTACTTC | TRBV10-3 | many | . | TRBJ2-7
CASSTGLAGAPYF | TGTGCCAGCAGCACGGGACTAGCGGGGGCGCCGTACTTC | TRBV2 | many | TRBD2 | TRBJ2-5
CASSLMHTEAFF | TGTGCCAGCAGCTTAATGCACACTGAAGCTTTCTTT | TRBV11-2 | few | . | TRBJ1-1
CAGRACGGDNTGGLFF | TGTGCCGGAAGGGCTTGCGGGGGCGATAACACCGGGGGGCTGTTTTTT | TRBV10-3 | . | . | TRBJ2-2
CASSSAYISGNTIYF | TGTGCCAGCAGTTCCGCTTACATCTCTGGAAACACCATATATTTT | TRBV6-2/TRBV6-3 | many | . | TRBJ1-3
CASNPSDRLYGYTF | TGTGCCAGCAATCCCTCGGACAGACTCTATGGCTACACCTTC | TRBV13 | many | . | TRBJ1-2
CSVAWGLVGELFF | TGCAGCGTAGCGTGGGGTCTAGTGGGGGAGCTGTTTTTT | TRBV29-1 | many | . | TRBJ2-2
CASSIALVRVETEAFF | TGTGCCAGTAGTATCGCGCTCGTCAGGGTGGAGACTGAAGCTTTCTTT | TRBV19 | many | . | TRBJ1-1
CSVKPLSGNTIYF | TGCAGCGTGAAGCCTCTCTCTGGAAACACCATATATTTT | TRBV29-1 | many | . | TRBJ1-3
CATSETGASNQPQHF | TGTGCCACCAGTGAAACAGGGGCGAGCAATCAGCCCCAGCATTTT | TRBV24-1 | . | TRBD1 | TRBJ1-5
CASSQIAGPSTYEQYF | TGCGCCAGCAGCCAAATAGCGGGGCCTTCGACCTACGAGCAGTACTTC | TRBV4-1 | few | TRBD2 | TRBJ2-7
CASTLGGANTGAFF | TGTGCCAGCACCTTAGGAGGGGCGAACACTGGAGCTTTCTTT | TRBV28 | . | . | TRBJ1-1
CASSFGDVSGANVLTF | TGTGCCAGCAGCTTTGGGGACGTCTCTGGGGCCAACGTCCTGACTTTC | TRBV11-1 | . | . | TRBJ2-6
CASSGPYGPQHF | TGTGCCAGCAGTGGGCCGTATGGCCCCCAGCATTTT | TRBV25-1 | . | . | TRBJ1-5
CASSKLAGDEQYF | TGTGCCAGTAGTAAACTAGCGGGAGACGAGCAGTACTTC | TRBV19 | . | TRBD2 | TRBJ2-7
CASSYPFWSSYNSPLHF | TGTGCCAGCAGTTACCCTTTTTGGAGCTCCTATAATTCACCCCTCCACTTT | TRBV6-2/TRBV6-3 | many | . | TRBJ1-6
CATRDGTLQYF | TGTGCCACTAGAGACGGGACCCTCCAGTACTTC | TRBV19 | . | . | TRBJ2-5
CASSFFRGGQETQYF | TGTGCCAGCAGTTTTTTCCGGGGGGGCCAAGAGACCCAGTACTTC | TRBV12-3/TRBV12-4 | many | TRBD2 | TRBJ2-5
CSVARDSRDTGELFF | TGCAGCGTTGCTCGGGACAGCCGGGACACCGGGGAGCTGTTTTTT | TRBV29-1 | few | TRBD1 | TRBJ2-2
CASSLFGTGFYEQYF | TGCGCCAGCAGCTTGTTCGGGACAGGGTTCTACGAGCAGTACTTC | TRBV5-1 | many | TRBD1 | TRBJ2-7
CASSQVGQLYEQYF | TGCGCCAGCAGCCAAGTGGGACAGCTATACGAGCAGTACTTC | TRBV4-1 | many | TRBD1 | TRBJ2-7
CASRRTSGIPSSINEQYF | TGTGCCAGCAGGCGGACTAGCGGGATTCCCTCGTCTATCAACGAGCAGTACTTC | TRBV6-4 | many | TRBD2 | TRBJ2-7
CASSLALDTGGYTF | TGTGCCAGCAGCTTAGCCCTGGACACGGGTGGCTACACCTTC | TRBV11-2 | . | . | TRBJ1-2
CASSELETQYF | TGTGCCAGCAGTGAATTAGAGACCCAGTACTTC | TRBV6-1 | many | . | TRBJ2-5
CASSSDNPLAGGSGANVLTF | TGTGCCAGCAGCTCCGACAACCCGCTAGCGGGGGGCTCTGGGGCCAACGTCCTGACTTTC | TRBV7-1 | many | TRBD2 | TRBJ2-6
CASSTSSGTQYF | TGTGCCAGCAGTACGAGTTCCGGGACCCAGTACTTC | TRBV28 | many | . | TRBJ2-5
CSAPPQSNQPQHF | TGCAGTGCGCCTCCACAGAGCAATCAGCCCCAGCATTTT | TRBV20-1 | . | . | TRBJ1-5
CASSPRGGGQSSGNTIYF | TGTGCCAGCAGCCCCCGGGGGGGAGGACAATCCTCTGGAAACACCATATATTTT | TRBV11-2 | many | . | TRBJ1-3
CASSALQGRNTEAFF | TGCGCCAGCAGCGCCTTACAGGGGAGGAACACTGAAGCTTTCTTT | TRBV5-1 | many | TRBD1 | TRBJ1-1
CASSIDYYEQYF | TGTGCCAGTAGTATAGATTACTACGAGCAGTACTTC | TRBV19 | . | . | TRBJ2-7
CSAIQRGPEAFF | TGCAGTGCTATTCAAAGGGGCCCTGAAGCTTTCTTT | TRBV20-1 | many | . | TRBJ1-1
CATNPLLTGPLEGYTF | TGTGCCACTAATCCCCTTTTAACAGGGCCCCTAGAGGGCTACACCTTC | TRBV10-3 | many | . | TRBJ1-2
CASSEAPREAQYF | TGTGCCAGCAGTGAAGCGCCGCGGGAAGCCCAGTACTTC | TRBV2 | many | . | TRBJ2-5
CASSYFGLMNSQETQYF | TGTGCCAGCAGTTATTTTGGGCTCATGAACTCCCAAGAGACCCAGTACTTC | TRBV6-5 | . | . | TRBJ2-5
CASNPVEGLGAKNIQYF | TGTGCCAGCAACCCTGTTGAGGGATTGGGTGCCAAAAACATTCAGTACTTC | TRBV28 | few | . | TRBJ2-4
CASSPDTVNYGYTF | TGTGCCAGCAGCCCAGACACGGTCAACTATGGCTACACCTTC | TRBV7-9 | many | . | TRBJ1-2
CASRDRGDTGELFF | TGCGCCAGCAGGGACAGGGGAGACACCGGGGAGCTGTTTTTT | TRBV5-1 | many | TRBD1 | TRBJ2-2
CAIGSREQYF | TGTGCCATCGGGTCTCGCGAGCAGTACTTC | TRBV10-3 | many | . | TRBJ2-7
CASSEVYGAFF | TGTGCCAGCAGTGAAGTATACGGAGCTTTCTTT | TRBV2 | . | . | TRBJ1-1
CASSEGQVYEQYF | TGTGCCAGCAGCGAAGGACAGGTCTACGAGCAGTACTTC | TRBV5-6 | few | TRBD1 | TRBJ2-7
CSAPSREGHMAQHF | TGCAGTGCCCCAAGCCGCGAGGGCCATATGGCCCAGCATTTT | TRBV20-1 | few | . | TRBJ1-5
CATLPRVGGEDEQYF | TGTGCCACCCTCCCCAGGGTGGGGGGCGAGGACGAGCAGTACTTC | TRBV15 | many | . | TRBJ2-7
CASSLVWGFYEQYF | TGTGCCAGCAGCTTAGTTTGGGGGTTCTACGAGCAGTACTTC | TRBV7-9 | many | . | TRBJ2-7
CSARVASANTGELFF | TGCAGTGCTAGAGTCGCATCCGCGAACACCGGGGAGCTGTTTTTT | TRBV20-1 | few | . | TRBJ2-2
CASSSPSEGRETQYF | TGTGCCAGCAGTAGCCCTAGCGAGGGGCGGGAGACCCAGTACTTC | TRBV6-1 | . | . | TRBJ2-5
CASSRRVGTGELFF | TGCGCCAGCAGCCGCAGGGTTGGGACCGGGGAGCTGTTTTTT | TRBV4-1 | many | . | TRBJ2-2
CSARPGGHTGELFF | TGCAGTGCTAGACCCGGGGGGCATACCGGGGAGCTGTTTTTT | TRBV20-1 | few | . | TRBJ2-2
CSVERTVMNTEAFF | TGCAGCGTTGAACGGACGGTCATGAACACTGAAGCTTTCTTT | TRBV29-1 | many | . | TRBJ1-1